This T cell receptor (beta chain) was observed in a study of vaccination effects on CD4 cells after COVID-19. The CDR3 extends over 14 amino acids. Germline CDR1 reads SGHTA; CDR2 reads FQGNSA. The ends were cut back, 5 bases at V and 6 bases at J, with 11 bases in the middle. Within the ViraFEST assay, antigen-specific CD4+ T cells underwent expansion with viral peptide pools prior to sequencing. At the end of 9 to 11 days of culture, CD4+ T cells were isolated. Nobody among the vaccine recipients had prior SARS-CoV-2 infection (nucleocapsid antibodies were negative). Supplemented with about 9.9 IU/ml IL-2 and 10 ug/ml peptides, a few million PBMC per well were kept in culture. This clone came up a few times. Its antigen is not identified. This table comes from immunoSEQ multiplex PCR, and its TCRdb copy is limited to in-frame clones, with some not included. The sample has 67,000 or so clones, approximately 79% seen once.

The rearrangement uses TRBV7-2 and TRBJ1-6, with D unresolved. This material consisted of CD4+ T cells from PBMCs cultured with HCoV-OC43 spike peptides, taken before COVID-19 vaccination. The subset was: HCoV-OC43 spike overlapping peptide pool stimulation. The TCR originated in a human donor who received a COVID-19 vaccine. CDR3 in amino acids: CASSPGNSNSPLHF. For the CDR3, the DNA is TGTGCCAGCAGCCCGGGGAACAGTAATTCACCCCTCCACTTT.